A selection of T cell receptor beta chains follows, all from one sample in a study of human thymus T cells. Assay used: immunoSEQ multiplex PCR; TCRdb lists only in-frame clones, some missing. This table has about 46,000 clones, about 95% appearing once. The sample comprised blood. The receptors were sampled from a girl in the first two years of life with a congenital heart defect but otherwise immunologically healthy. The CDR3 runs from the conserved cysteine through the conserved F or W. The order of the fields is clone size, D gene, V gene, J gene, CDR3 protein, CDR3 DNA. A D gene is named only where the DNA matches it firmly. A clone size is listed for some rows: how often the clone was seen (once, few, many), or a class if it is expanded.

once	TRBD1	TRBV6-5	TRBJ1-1	CASSKGTGPRAFF	TGTGCCAGCAGCAAGGGGACAGGGCCGCGCGCTTTCTTT
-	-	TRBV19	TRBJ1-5	CASSMAGDSQPQHF	TGTGCCAGTAGTATGGCGGGAGACAGTCAGCCCCAGCATTTT
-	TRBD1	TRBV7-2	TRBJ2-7	CASSLSWGQGSSYEQYF	TGTGCCAGCAGCTTATCGTGGGGACAGGGAAGTTCCTACGAGCAGTACTTC
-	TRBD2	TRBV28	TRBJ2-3	CASSLGGSTTDTQYF	TGTGCCAGCAGTTTAGGCGGGAGTACGACAGATACGCAGTATTTT
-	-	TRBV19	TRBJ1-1	CASSISGKGTEAFF	TGTGCCAGTAGTATATCAGGGAAGGGGACTGAAGCTTTCTTT
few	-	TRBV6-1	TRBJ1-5	CASSERGNQPQHF	TGTGCCAGCAGTGAAAGGGGCAATCAGCCCCAGCATTTT
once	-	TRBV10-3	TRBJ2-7	CAISDNDSYEQYF	TGTGCCATCAGTGACAACGACTCCTACGAGCAGTACTTC
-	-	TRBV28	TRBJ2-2	CASSTYGDGVPGELFF	TGTGCCAGCAGCACCTATGGGGACGGTGTCCCCGGGGAGCTGTTTTTT
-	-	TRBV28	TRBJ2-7	CASSYVGLSTYEQYF	TGTGCCAGCAGCTACGTCGGGCTTTCCACCTACGAGCAGTACTTC
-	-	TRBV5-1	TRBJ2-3	CASSFIDTQYF	TGCGCCAGCAGCTTTATAGATACGCAGTATTTT
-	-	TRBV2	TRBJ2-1	CASSAGRPGTVSYNEQFF	TGTGCCAGCAGCGCAGGCAGGCCCGGGACGGTCTCCTACAATGAGCAGTTCTTC
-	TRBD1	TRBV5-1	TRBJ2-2	CASSLPPGQGMTGELFF	TGCGCCAGCAGCTTGCCCCCGGGACAGGGGATGACCGGGGAGCTGTTTTTT
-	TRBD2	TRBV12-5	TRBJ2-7	CASGLVGRGLAGVDSGEQYF	TGTGCTAGTGGTTTGGTAGGGCGTGGGCTAGCGGGAGTAGATTCTGGCGAGCAGTACTTC
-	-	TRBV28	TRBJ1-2	CASCCANYGYTF	TGTGCCAGCTGTTGTGCCAACTATGGCTACACCTTC
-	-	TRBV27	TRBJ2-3	CASRQNRANTQYF	TGTGCCAGCAGACAAAACAGGGCAAATACGCAGTATTTT
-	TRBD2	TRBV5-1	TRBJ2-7	CASFPLRGLAGGEKAYEQYF	TGCGCCAGCTTCCCTTTGAGGGGCCTAGCGGGAGGAGAAAAGGCCTACGAGCAGTACTTC
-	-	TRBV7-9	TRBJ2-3	CASSLTRKVTDTQYF	TGTGCCAGCAGCTTGACTAGGAAGGTCACAGATACGCAGTATTTT
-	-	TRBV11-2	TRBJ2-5	CASSLTSTGGGETQYF	TGTGCCAGCAGCTTAACCTCCACTGGGGGAGGAGAGACCCAGTACTTC
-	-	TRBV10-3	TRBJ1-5	CAISESGRTRSNQPQHF	TGTGCCATCAGTGAGTCGGGACGGACGCGTAGCAATCAGCCCCAGCATTTT
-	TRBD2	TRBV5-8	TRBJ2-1	CASSSVAGGNEQFF	TGTGCCAGCAGCTCTGTAGCGGGGGGCAATGAGCAGTTCTTC
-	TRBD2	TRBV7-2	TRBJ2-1	CASSQGLRFGEQFF	TGTGCCAGCAGCCAGGGACTAAGGTTCGGTGAGCAGTTCTTC
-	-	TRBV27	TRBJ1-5	CASSLGPYPNQPQHF	TGTGCCAGCAGTTTAGGTCCCTATCCCAATCAGCCCCAGCATTTT
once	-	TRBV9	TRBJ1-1	CASSRKWGTEAFF	TGTGCCAGCAGCAGGAAATGGGGCACTGAAGCTTTCTTT